These 28 T cell receptor beta chains came from one sample sequenced in a study of T cells after yellow fever vaccination. TCRdb re-called the 5' RACE reads through MiXCR, storing one row per CDR3 protein. The profile shows roughly 330,000 distinct CDR3 sequences, about 6.6% of them singletons. Sequenced material: PBMCs, taken 45 days after the first yellow fever vaccination. These receptors all stem from a man aged 18 to 35 who received the YFV17D yellow fever vaccine.

The chain couples TRBV10-3 to TRBJ1-1; a possible D gene is TRBD1 (5 bases). Germline V lookup: CDR1 ENHRY, CDR2 SYGVKD. This CDR3 is built from 19 residues. Trimming shortened V by 1 base and J by 6 bases, and 27 bases separated the two germline ends. The CDR3 bases are TGTGCCATCAGTGAGTTGGGTCCCGCAATGAGCGGGGCAGGTCCTGAAGCTTTCTTT. Protein: CAISELGPAMSGAGPEAFF.

This clonotype was recorded at least ten times. The rearrangement uses TRBV19 and TRBJ2-1, with 9 bases matching TRBD2. This CDR3 has 16 residues. Trimming took 4 bases from V and 8 from J; bases not matched to a gene: 12. In germline, CDR1 is LNHDA, CDR2 SQIVND (reference sequence). CDR3 sequence reads: CASSSPGLAAGDEQFF. CDR3 DNA: TGTGCCAGTAGTAGCCCGGGACTAGCTGCAGGGGATGAGCAGTTCTTC. Using reference TRBV19 and TRBJ2-1 for the parts outside the CDR3, the full variable domain is DGGITQSPKYLFRKEGQNVTLSCEQNLNHDAMYWYRQDPGQGLRLIYYSQIVNDFQKGDIAEGYSVSREKKESFPLTVTSAQKNPTAFYLCASSSPGLAAGDEQFFGPGTRLTVL.

This clonotype was counted at least ten times. This sequence joins TRBV28 and TRBJ2-3; D perhaps matches TRBD2 (6 bases). The ends were cut back, 4 bases at V and 3 bases at J, with 11 bases in the middle. The CDR3 is made up of 14 amino acids. Germline V gene lookup returns CDR1 MDHEN and CDR2 SYDVKM. CDR3 sequence reads: CASSSGTGTDTQYF. CDR3 DNA sequence: TGTGCCAGCAGTTCCGGGACTGGAACAGATACGCAGTATTTT. The variable domain in full, completed from reference TRBV28 and TRBJ2-3, reads DVKVTQSSRYLVKRTGEKVFLECVQDMDHENMFWYRQDPGLGLRLIYFSYDVKMKEKGDIPEGYSVSREKKERFSLILESASTNQTSMYLCASSSGTGTDTQYFGPGTRLTVL.

This chain joins TRBV6-5 and TRBJ2-2; D is unresolved. The germline CDR1 and CDR2 sequences are MNHEY and SVGAGI. This CDR3 region has 16 residues. With 2 bases removed from V and 0 bases from J, the gap between germline ends came to 10 bases. The CDR3 sequence is CASSYPNGPNTGELFF. DNA for the CDR3: TGTGCCAGCAGTTACCCGAACGGACCGAACACCGGGGAGCTGTTTTTT.

The chain carries TRBV11-2 and TRBJ2-7, with TRBD1 as a possible D gene (6 bases). V was shortened by 5 bases and J by 7 bases, with 24 bases between the two germline ends. The V gene's germline CDR1 is SGHAT and CDR2 FQNNGV. CDR3 length: 16 residues. Here the CDR3 reads CASSPLGDTLLGEQYF. For the CDR3, the DNA is TGTGCCAGCAGCCCGCTAGGGGACACCCTCTTGGGGGAGCAGTACTTC.

The rearrangement links TRBV6-1 to TRBJ1-1; TRBD1 might be the D (6 bases). CDR3 length: 13 amino acids. Germline CDR1 is MNHNS and CDR2 is SASEGT. V shed 7 bases and J shed 8 bases, with 17 bases lying between them. The CDR3 spells CASIRPGGREAFF. The CDR3 DNA is TGTGCCAGCATACGCCCGGGGGGCCGGGAAGCTTTCTTT.

The rearrangement joins TRBV4-1 to TRBJ1-4, with unresolved D. The germline V gene has CDR1 MGHRA and CDR2 YSYEKL. This CDR3 spans 14 amino acids. With 0 bases removed from V and 4 bases from J, the gap between germline ends came to 6 bases. DNA of the CDR3: TGCGCCAGCAGCCAAGAGGGAGGTAATGAAAAACTGTTTTTT. Its translation is CASSQEGGNEKLFF.

This clonotype was recorded a few times. The chain links TRBV5-1 to TRBJ2-7; 11 nucleotides match TRBD1. The CDR3 length is 13 residues. Germline CDR1 reads SGHRS; CDR2 reads YFSETQ. With V trimmed by 8 bases and J by 3 bases, 4 bases remained unmatched. CDR3 region: CASQGQGVYEQYV. The CDR3 DNA follows: TGCGCCAGTCAGGGACAGGGGGTCTACGAGCAGTACGTC.

V gene TRBV7-8 combines with J gene TRBJ2-3; 8 bases are shared with TRBD2. J was trimmed by 3 bases and V by 6 bases; bases with no gene match: 8. CDR1 and CDR2 from the germline V gene are SGHVS and FQNEAQ. The length of the CDR3 is 15 residues. As DNA, the CDR3 is TGTGCCAGCAGGCCAGCGGGGGCCGCGACAGATACGCAGTATTTT. Encoded protein: CASRPAGAATDTQYF. Full variable domain (missing parts from reference TRBV7-8 and TRBJ2-3): GAGVSQSPRYKVAKRGQDVALRCDPISGHVSLFWYQQALGQGPEFLTYFQNEAQLDKSGLPSDRFFAERPEGSVSTLKIQRTQQEDSAVYLCASRPAGAATDTQYFGPGTRLTVL.

The chain has TRBV18 and TRBJ1-1; D unclear. Germline CDR1 reads KGHSH; CDR2 reads LQKENI. The CDR3 totals 17 residues. Trimming took off 3 bases at V and 3 bases at J, with 20 bases between the two ends. The CDR3 reads CASSPLGSMAGHTEAFF. In DNA, the CDR3 is TGTGCCAGCTCACCCCTGGGATCGATGGCCGGGCACACTGAAGCTTTCTTT.

This clonotype was detected a few times. The genes are TRBV29-1 and TRBJ2-7; D perhaps matches TRBD1 (5 bases). The CDR3 is 14 amino acids. CDR1 is SQVTM, CDR2 ANQGSEA, per germline. The V gene lost 5 bases and the J gene lost 4 bases, with 18 bases spanning the gap. CDR3 in amino acids: CSVSLFKDKYEQYF. As DNA, the CDR3 is TGCAGCGTTTCCCTTTTCAAGGACAAATACGAGCAGTACTTC.

The rearrangement links TRBV5-8 to TRBJ2-7; the D call may be TRBD1 or TRBD2 (6 bases each). V lost 0 bases to trimming and J lost 4 bases, with 14 bases between them. The germline gives CDR1 SGHTS, CDR2 YDEGEE. The CDR3 consists of 15 residues. CDR3: CASSLARGLIYEQYV. The DNA of the CDR3 is TGTGCCAGCAGCTTGGCCAGGGGACTGATTTACGAGCAGTACGTC.

This clonotype was counted only a few times. This chain links TRBV29-1 with TRBJ2-2, with D tentatively TRBD1 or TRBD2 (5 bases each). V lost 8 bases and J 5 bases, leaving 21 bases between the germline ends. The CDR3 sequence is 15 residues long. Germline CDR1 is SQVTM and CDR2 is ANQGSEA. The CDR3 sequence is CSKAIEGEGTGELFF. The CDR3 DNA follows: TGCAGCAAAGCCATCGAGGGAGAGGGGACCGGGGAGCTGTTTTTT.

The chain recombines TRBV12-3 or TRBV12-4 with TRBJ1-3, with 8 nucleotides matching TRBD1. The CDR3 runs 19 residues. After removal of 6 bases from V and 1 base from J, the junction contained 17 bases not matched to a gene. CDR3 nucleotides: TGTGCCAGCAGCCTACAGGGCTATGGGACAGGCAGATCTGGAAACACCATATATTTT. It encodes CASSLQGYGTGRSGNTIYF.

The chain joins TRBV4-2 to TRBJ2-7; D might be TRBD1 (5 bases). The CDR3 has 16 residues. In germline, CDR1 is LGHNA, CDR2 YNFKEQ. V lost 4 bases to trimming and J lost 0 bases, with 16 bases between them. CDR3 region: CASSPEWGESSYEQYF. CDR3 bases: TGTGCCAGCAGCCCAGAGTGGGGCGAGAGCTCCTACGAGCAGTACTTC.

Ten or more counts support this clonotype. The chain carries TRBV5-1 and TRBJ2-7; 7 nucleotides line up with TRBD1. The CDR3 is 15 amino acids. V trimming: 0 bases; J trimming: 4 bases; junction bases outside the gene matches: 7. Germline CDR1 reads SGHRS; CDR2 reads YFSETQ. CDR3 DNA: TGCGCCAGCAGCTTGGGACAGGGATTTGGTTACGAGCAGTACGTC. Translated: CASSLGQGFGYEQYV.

This clonotype was picked up many times. The chain couples TRBV4-2 to TRBJ2-3; either TRBD1 or TRBD2 may fit D (6 bases each). CDR1 and CDR2 from the germline V gene are LGHNA and YNFKEQ. The ends were cut back, 0 bases at V and 10 bases at J, with 14 bases in the middle. This CDR3 contains 14 residues. In DNA form, the CDR3 reads TGTGCCAGCAGCCAAGACAAGCAGGGGAGGCCGCAGTATTTT. It encodes CASSQDKQGRPQYF.

In its sample, this clonotype was seen a few times. The V call is TRBV12-3 or TRBV12-4, the J call TRBJ2-2, with TRBD1 identical over 8 bases. This CDR3 contains 17 residues. V lost 5 bases and J lost 1; bases outside the gene matches: 9. CDR3 region: CASSHPSGTGNTGELFF. CDR3 sequence (DNA): TGTGCCAGCAGTCACCCCTCCGGGACAGGGAACACCGGGGAGCTGTTTTTT.

The V call is TRBV19, the J call TRBJ2-7; D ambiguous. The germline V gene encodes CDR1 LNHDA and CDR2 SQIVND (reference sequence). This CDR3 spans 11 amino acids. V was shortened by 3 bases and J by 6 bases, with 6 bases between the two germline ends. The CDR3 sequence is CASSIAGEQYF. In DNA form, the CDR3 reads TGTGCCAGTAGTATTGCCGGCGAGCAGTACTTC.

About this clonotype itself: A much larger clone differs from this one at a single base, so this may be a read error. The CDR3 protein is CSVLGSQGEGETQYF. The CDR3 DNA follows: TGCAGCGTTTTGGGTTCACAGGGGGAGGGGGAGACCCAGTACTTC. V gene TRBV29-1 combines with J gene TRBJ2-5, with TRBD1 as a possible D gene (8 bases). The CDR3 extends over 15 amino acids. Trimming removed 5 bases from V and 5 bases from J, with 21 bases in between. Germline CDR1 reads SQVTM; CDR2 reads ANQGSEA.

At least ten counts were recorded for this clonotype. The chain uses TRBV4-1 and TRBJ1-6; D gene ambiguous. Germline V gene lookup returns CDR1 MGHRA and CDR2 YSYEKL. The CDR3 totals 15 residues. Trimming removed 1 base at V and 5 bases at J, with 9 bases between. CDR3 protein: CASSQGALDNSPLHF. The CDR3, as DNA: TGCGCCAGCAGCCAAGGAGCACTGGATAATTCACCCCTCCACTTT.

This clonotype has more than one count but fewer than ten. For the CDR3, the DNA is TGTGCCAGCGGGGGGGGTGCCGGGGAGCTGTTTTTT. Amino acids: CASGGGAGELFF. This sequence joins TRBV28 and TRBJ2-2, with TRBD2 matching 7 bases. The CDR3 sequence is 12 residues long. V dropped 8 bases and J dropped 6; count of bases not matched to a gene: 3. Germline CDR1 is MDHEN and CDR2 is SYDVKM.

This clonotype showed up just a few times. The chain carries TRBV7-6 and TRBJ1-1, with D possibly matching TRBD1 (5 bases). Trimming removed 2 bases at V and 3 bases at J, with 16 bases between. CDR1 is SGHVS, CDR2 FNYEAQ, per germline. CDR3 length: 16 amino acids. This chain's CDR3 is CASSLMARDGDTEAFF. The CDR3 DNA sequence: TGTGCCAGCAGCTTAATGGCGAGGGACGGAGACACTGAAGCTTTCTTT.

The table lists this clonotype with many counts. The V and J genes are TRBV7-9 and TRBJ1-4; TRBD1 matches 10 bases. Germline assignment: CDR1 SEHNR and CDR2 FQNEAQ (reference sequence). The V segment lost 6 bases and the J segment 8 bases; nucleotides outside the gene matches: 6. The CDR3 runs 14 residues. In DNA form, the CDR3 reads TGTGCCAGCAGATCGGACAGGGGGGGAGAAAAACTGTTTTTT. Amino acid sequence: CASRSDRGGEKLFF.

This clonotype came up many times. The V gene is TRBV29-1, the J gene TRBJ2-3, with unresolved D. The CDR3 contains 14 residues. The V gene lost 5 bases and the J gene lost 1 base, with 13 bases spanning the gap. The V gene's germline CDR1 is SQVTM and CDR2 ANQGSEA. Written as DNA, the CDR3 is TGCAGCGTTCGTCCCCAAAGGGGCACAGATACGCAGTATTTT. As protein: CSVRPQRGTDTQYF.

Note on this clonotype: The missing conserved phenylalanine or tryptophan at the end of this CDR3 makes a read error likely. The rearrangement uses TRBV6-5 and TRBJ2-7, with a weak D call TRBD2 (6 bases). Germline loops: CDR1 MNHEY, CDR2 SVGAGI. This CDR3 spans 13 amino acids. Between the trimmed V and J ends, which lost 0 bases and 6 bases, there was a span of 9 bases. CDR3 residues: CASSYSGGFEQYL. CDR3 DNA sequence: TGTGCCAGCAGTTACTCTGGAGGGTTCGAGCAGTACCTC.

This sequence joins TRBV6-5 and TRBJ2-3, with D tentatively TRBD1 (5 bases). V dropped 2 bases and J dropped 4 bases, with 7 bases sitting between them. The CDR3 has 13 residues. Germline CDR1 is MNHEY and CDR2 is SVGAGI. The CDR3 spells CASSYRGSDTQYF. In nucleotides, the CDR3 is TGTGCCAGCAGTTACAGGGGTTCAGATACGCAGTATTTT.

The chain links TRBV7-2 to TRBJ2-2; D is uncertain. Germline V gene sequence: CDR1 SGHTA, CDR2 FQGNSA. Trimming cost V 3 bases and J 6 bases, with 5 bases left between them. This CDR3 region has 12 residues. The CDR3 sequence: CASSFASGELFF. CDR3 coding DNA: TGTGCCAGCAGCTTCGCCTCCGGGGAGCTGTTTTTT.